These 9 T cell receptor beta chains were sequenced from one sample in a study of CD8 T cells in ankylosing spondylitis. Study-level points and caveats: There was a TCR beta motif, made of several highly homologous variants, that appeared characteristic of ankylosing spondylitis blood.

MiXCR, applied by TCRdb to the 5' RACE reads, yields one record per CDR3 protein. The table records 800,000 to 900,000 distinct CDR3 sequences, over 9.5% of them present only once. These receptors' antigens are unknown. Sequenced input: blood, either unsorted or a sorted T cell fraction (not recorded which). These TCRs come from a male donor with ankylosing spondylitis.

The chain recombines TRBV5-1 with TRBJ2-7, with D possibly being TRBD2 (5 bases). V was cut by 0 bases and J by 0 bases, with 13 bases left in between. Germline V gene data show CDR1 as SGHRS and CDR2 as YFSETQ. The CDR3 has 16 residues. CDR3 in amino acids: CASSLGTDRDSYEQYF. CDR3 sequence (DNA): TGCGCCAGCAGCTTGGGCACAGACCGGGACTCCTACGAGCAGTACTTC.

This clonotype was seen at least ten times. The chain uses TRBV20-1 and TRBJ2-5; 10 nucleotides align to TRBD2. This CDR3 has 14 residues. Germline loops: CDR1 DFQATT, CDR2 SNEGSKA (reference sequence). V dropped 6 bases and J dropped 1; count of bases not matched to a gene: 5. CDR3 in amino acids: CSALGLAIQETQYF. The CDR3 bases are TGCAGTGCCCTGGGACTAGCGATCCAAGAGACCCAGTACTTC.

This clonotype occurred once. The genes are TRBV27 and TRBJ2-7, with D perhaps being TRBD1 or TRBD2 (5 bases each). CDR3 length: 16 amino acids. The germline V gene has CDR1 MNHEY and CDR2 SMNVEV (reference sequence). V lost 0 bases, J lost 0 bases, and 12 bases lay in between. The CDR3 DNA follows: TGTGCCAGCAGTTTATCCGCGGATGGGGGCTCCTACGAGCAGTACTTC. Protein: CASSLSADGGSYEQYF.

This clonotype has only a few counts. The rearrangement uses TRBV28 and TRBJ2-7; possibly TRBD1 for D (6 bases). Germline CDR1 is MDHEN and CDR2 is SYDVKM. V gave up 6 bases and J gave up 0 bases, with 21 bases separating them. This CDR3 is 17 amino acids long. The CDR3 DNA reads as TGTGCCAGCAGCTGGGCTCCTTCTCCGGGACACTCCTACGAGCAGTACTTC. Translated: CASSWAPSPGHSYEQYF.

The CDR3 DNA reads TGTGCCAGCAGTTTCCGACTAGCAACGCAGTATTTT. It codes for CASSFRLATQYF. The rearrangement joins TRBV12-3 or TRBV12-4 to TRBJ2-3, with 7 bases aligning to TRBD2. The V and J ends lost 3 bases and 9 bases, in that order; junction bases with no gene match: 3. The CDR3 consists of 12 residues.

The genes are TRBV20-1 and TRBJ1-1; D gene unclear. The CDR3 extends over 12 amino acids. Between the trimmed V and J ends, which lost 1 base and 7 bases, there was a span of 10 bases. Germline V gene lookup returns CDR1 DFQATT and CDR2 SNEGSKA (reference sequence). The CDR3 here is CSARVTDLEAFF. CDR3 nucleotides: TGCAGTGCTAGAGTAACGGACCTTGAAGCTTTCTTT.

In this sample, this clonotype turned up a few times. The V call is TRBV28, the J call TRBJ1-2, with 9 positions matching TRBD1. The J segment lost 7 bases and the V segment lost 4 bases, leaving 7 bases of the junction unmatched. The CDR3 covers 14 residues. The germline V gene encodes CDR1 MDHEN and CDR2 SYDVKM. The CDR3, as DNA: TGTGCCAGCAGTTCACCGGGACAGGGTATTGGCTACACCTTC. It specifies CASSSPGQGIGYTF.

This clonotype showed up just a few times. J is TRBJ2-2 and V is TRBV24-1, with 7 bases identical to TRBD2. CDR1 and CDR2 from the germline V gene are KGHDR and SFDVKD. After removal of 4 bases from V and 5 bases from J, the junction contained 12 bases not matched to a gene. The CDR3 is 17 amino acids. DNA of the CDR3: TGTGCCACCAGTGACCCCACCCCGGGACTAAGAACCGGGGAGCTGTTTTTT. Its protein is CATSDPTPGLRTGELFF.

The genes are TRBV29-1 and TRBJ1-2; maybe TRBD1 (5 bases). The germline V and J ends were trimmed by 4 bases and 4 bases, with 10 bases remaining between them. Per the germline V gene, CDR1 is SQVTM and CDR2 is ANQGSEA. This CDR3 region has 12 residues. The CDR3 loop reads CSVVSGGYGYTF. DNA for the CDR3: TGCAGCGTTGTTTCGGGGGGCTATGGCTACACCTTC.